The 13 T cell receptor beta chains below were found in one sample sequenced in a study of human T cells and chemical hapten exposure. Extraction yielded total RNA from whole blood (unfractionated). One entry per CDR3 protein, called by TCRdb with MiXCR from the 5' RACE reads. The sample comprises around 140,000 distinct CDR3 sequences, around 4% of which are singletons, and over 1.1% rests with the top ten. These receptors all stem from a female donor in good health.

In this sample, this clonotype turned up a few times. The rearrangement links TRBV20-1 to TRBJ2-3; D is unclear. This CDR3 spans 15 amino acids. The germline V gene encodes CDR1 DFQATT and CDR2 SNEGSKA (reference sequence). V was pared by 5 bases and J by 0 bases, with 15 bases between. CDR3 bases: TGCAGTGCTCCTAAAGGACGTCGTAGCACAGATACGCAGTATTTT. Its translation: CSAPKGRRSTDTQYF.

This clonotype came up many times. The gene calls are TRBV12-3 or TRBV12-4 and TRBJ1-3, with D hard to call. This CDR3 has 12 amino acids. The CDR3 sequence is CAIVEGLHTIYF. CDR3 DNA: TGTGCAATCGTCGAGGGTCTACACACCATATATTTT.

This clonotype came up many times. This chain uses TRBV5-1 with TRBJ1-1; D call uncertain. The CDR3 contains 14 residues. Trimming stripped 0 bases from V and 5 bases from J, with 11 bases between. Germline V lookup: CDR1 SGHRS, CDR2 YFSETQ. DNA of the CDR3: TGCGCCAGCAGCTTGGCGGTGGGTGATACTGAAGCTTTCTTT. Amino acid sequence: CASSLAVGDTEAFF.

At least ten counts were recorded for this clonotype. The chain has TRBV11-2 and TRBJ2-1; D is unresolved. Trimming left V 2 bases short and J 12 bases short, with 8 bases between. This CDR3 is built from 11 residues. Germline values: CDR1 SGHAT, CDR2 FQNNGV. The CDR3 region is CASSLLESQFF. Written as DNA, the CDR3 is TGTGCCAGCAGCTTATTAGAGTCGCAGTTCTTC.

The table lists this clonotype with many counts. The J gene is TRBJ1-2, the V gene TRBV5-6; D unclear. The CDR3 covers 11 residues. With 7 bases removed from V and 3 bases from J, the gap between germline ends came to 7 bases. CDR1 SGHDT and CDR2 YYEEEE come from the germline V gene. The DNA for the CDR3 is TGTGCCAGCCAAGATCACTATGGCTACACCTTC. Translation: CASQDHYGYTF.

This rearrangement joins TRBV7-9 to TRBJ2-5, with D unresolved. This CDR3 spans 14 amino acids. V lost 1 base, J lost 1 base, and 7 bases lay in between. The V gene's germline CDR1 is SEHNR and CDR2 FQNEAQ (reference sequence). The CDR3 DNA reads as TGTGCCAGCAGCTTAGTTCTGGGCCAAGAGACCCAGTACTTC. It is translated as CASSLVLGQETQYF.

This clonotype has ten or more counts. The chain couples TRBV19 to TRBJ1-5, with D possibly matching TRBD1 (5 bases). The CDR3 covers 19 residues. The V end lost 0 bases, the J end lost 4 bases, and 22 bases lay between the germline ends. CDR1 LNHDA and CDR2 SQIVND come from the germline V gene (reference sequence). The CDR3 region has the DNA TGTGCCAGTAGTATAGAAACGAGGGGTCGGGCGCAGCCTAATCAGCCCCAGCATTTT. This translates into CASSIETRGRAQPNQPQHF. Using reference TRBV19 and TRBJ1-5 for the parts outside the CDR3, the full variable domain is DGGITQSPKYLFRKEGQNVTLSCEQNLNHDAMYWYRQDPGQGLRLIYYSQIVNDFQKGDIAEGYSVSREKKESFPLTVTSAQKNPTAFYLCASSIETRGRAQPNQPQHFGDGTRLSIL.

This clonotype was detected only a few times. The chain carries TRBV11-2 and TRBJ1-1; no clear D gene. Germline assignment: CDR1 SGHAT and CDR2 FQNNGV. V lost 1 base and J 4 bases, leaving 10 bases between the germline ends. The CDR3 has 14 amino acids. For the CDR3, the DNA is TGTGCCAGCAGCTTAGGCAGATGTATCACTGAAGCTTTCTTT. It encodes CASSLGRCITEAFF.

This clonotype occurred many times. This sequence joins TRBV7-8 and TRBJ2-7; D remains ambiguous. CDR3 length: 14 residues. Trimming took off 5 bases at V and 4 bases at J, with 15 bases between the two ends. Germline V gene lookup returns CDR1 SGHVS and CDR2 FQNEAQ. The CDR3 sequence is CASSLPSKRYEQYF. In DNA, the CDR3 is TGTGCCAGCAGCCTCCCGAGTAAGAGGTACGAGCAGTACTTC.

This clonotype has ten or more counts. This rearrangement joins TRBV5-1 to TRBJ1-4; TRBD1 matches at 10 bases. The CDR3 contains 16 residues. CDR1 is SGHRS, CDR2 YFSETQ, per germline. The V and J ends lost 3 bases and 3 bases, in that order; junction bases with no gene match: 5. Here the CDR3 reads CASSSRTGGPNEKLFF. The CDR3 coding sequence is TGCGCCAGCAGCTCTAGGACAGGGGGTCCTAATGAAAAACTGTTTTTT.

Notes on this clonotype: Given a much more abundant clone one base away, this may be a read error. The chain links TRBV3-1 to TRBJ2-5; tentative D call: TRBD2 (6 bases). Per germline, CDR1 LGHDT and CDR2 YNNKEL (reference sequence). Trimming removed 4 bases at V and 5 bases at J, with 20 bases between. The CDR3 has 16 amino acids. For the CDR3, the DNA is TGTGCCAGCAGCCGCCCTAGCGCCCCCCCCGCGGAGACCCAGTACTTC. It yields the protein CASSRPSAPPAETQYF.

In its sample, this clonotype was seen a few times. The CDR3 DNA follows: TGTGCCATCAGTGAAGTTTTGAATAACTATGGCTACACCTTC. Translated, it gives CAISEVLNNYGYTF. The rearrangement links TRBV10-3 to TRBJ1-2; D call uncertain. V lost 3 bases and J lost 1, with 9 bases in between. Germline V CDR1 and CDR2: ENHRY, SYGVKD. The length of the CDR3 is 14 residues.

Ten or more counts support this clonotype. The CDR3 region is CASMVDSNQPQHF. In DNA form, the CDR3 reads TGTGCCAGCATGGTGGACAGCAATCAGCCCCAGCATTTT. The V and J genes are TRBV2 and TRBJ1-5; D unresolved. Trimming removed 7 bases at V and 1 base at J, with 8 bases between. The germline V gene encodes CDR1 SNHLY and CDR2 FYNNEI. CDR3 length equals 13 residues.